These T cell receptor beta chains were read from a single sample in a study of spatial heterogeneity in lung cancer. TCRdb re-called the 5' RACE reads through MiXCR, storing one row per CDR3 protein. The sample consists of tens of thousands of distinct CDR3 sequences, 7.5% to 9.5% of them appearing once. Source: PBMCs, taken at surgery. Source of these receptors: a female donor with early-stage non-small cell lung cancer. Both conserved end residues are part of each CDR3. The D gene is left open where the match is weak. Clone sizes are given selectively: once, few, many, or a class where the clone is expanded.

CDR3nt	CDR3aa	len	j_gene	abundance	v_gene	d_gene
TGCGCCAGCAGCCAAGAAGGCGGAGTCTACAATGAGCAGTTCTTC	CASSQEGGVYNEQFF	15	TRBJ2-1	few	TRBV4-3	-
TGTGCCAGCAGCTTAGATCTAGCCCAAGTGGAGACCCAGTACTTC	CASSLDLAQVETQYF	15	TRBJ2-5	-	TRBV11-2	-
TGTGCCAGCAGTTTATTTTTCCCTAAGAGGGAAAACTTCCAAGAGACCCAGTACTTC	CASSLFFPKRENFQETQYF	19	TRBJ2-5	many	TRBV28	-
TGCAGTGCAAACAGAGGGACCCCGAACACTGAAGCTTTCTTT	CSANRGTPNTEAFF	14	TRBJ1-1	many	TRBV20-1	-
TGTGCCAGCAGTTCCGGGCAACTAACAGATACGCAGTATTTT	CASSSGQLTDTQYF	14	TRBJ2-3	few	TRBV28	-
TGTGCCAGCAAGAGGACAGGGTTGGTCTCTGGGGCCAACGTCCTGACTTTC	CASKRTGLVSGANVLTF	17	TRBJ2-6	many	TRBV12-3/TRBV12-4	TRBD1
TGTGCCACCAGGGGACAGGTTGGCAATGAGCAGTTCTTC	CATRGQVGNEQFF	13	TRBJ2-1	many	TRBV24-1	TRBD1
TGCGCCAGCAGCTTCCTAATTAGCGGGAGAGGGAACACCGGGGAGCTGTTTTTT	CASSFLISGRGNTGELFF	18	TRBJ2-2	many	TRBV5-1	TRBD2
TGCGCCAGCAGCCCGGGACAGGGGAGGTGGAGAGCTTTCTTT	CASSPGQGRWRAFF	14	TRBJ1-1	many	TRBV5-1	TRBD1
TGTGCCAGCAGCCGTATCCGCGGGGGAAACATTCAGTACTTC	CASSRIRGGNIQYF	14	TRBJ2-4	many	TRBV11-2	TRBD2
TGTGCCAGCAGCTCCCCTGACAGGACTAGTTTTAATGAGCAGTTCTTC	CASSSPDRTSFNEQFF	16	TRBJ2-1	-	TRBV7-9	-
TGTGCCAGCAGTTTTGACAGGGCTTCCTACAATGAGCAGTTCTTC	CASSFDRASYNEQFF	15	TRBJ2-1	-	TRBV5-8	TRBD1
TGTGCCAGCAGTATTAGCGGGCGGCAGACCTACGAGCAGTACTTC	CASSISGRQTYEQYF	15	TRBJ2-7	many	TRBV28	TRBD2
TGTGCCAGCAGTGGGCAGCCTAATTCACCCCTCCACTTT	CASSGQPNSPLHF	13	TRBJ1-6	many	TRBV6-4	-
TGTGCCAGCTCTACGGGGGGAAGCGTGGGCAATCAGCCCCAGCATTTT	CASSTGGSVGNQPQHF	16	TRBJ1-5	-	TRBV28	-
TGTGCCAGCAGTACGAGCAGCGGGAGGCAGGGTCGCAATGAGCAGTTCTTC	CASSTSSGRQGRNEQFF	17	TRBJ2-1	-	TRBV27	TRBD2
TGTGCCAGCAGCTTAGAGCGAACTCTAGCCAAAAACATTCAGTACTTC	CASSLERTLAKNIQYF	16	TRBJ2-4	few	TRBV11-2	-
TGTGCCAGCAGCCCCTCGGGGGGTGTCAACTATAATTCACCCCTCCACTTT	CASSPSGGVNYNSPLHF	17	TRBJ1-6	few	TRBV11-2	-
TGTGCCAGCAGCTTAAGTACTAACCCCCCGGTGCAGTTCTTC	CASSLSTNPPVQFF	14	TRBJ2-1	-	TRBV7-2	-
TGTGCCAGCAGTGGACGGACTAGCGTCCTCTACGAGCAGTACTTC	CASSGRTSVLYEQYF	15	TRBJ2-7	-	TRBV28	TRBD2
TGCAGTGCTCCTAAGGGACTAGAACCCTACAATGAGCAGTTCTTC	CSAPKGLEPYNEQFF	15	TRBJ2-1	medium-sized	TRBV20-1	TRBD2
TGTGCCAGCAGTTCGGACGGGAGCTCCTACAATGAGCAGTTCTTC	CASSSDGSSYNEQFF	15	TRBJ2-1	many	TRBV27	-
TGTGCCAGCAGTTCCCAGAACGGGGCCAACGTCCTGACTTTC	CASSSQNGANVLTF	14	TRBJ2-6	few	TRBV28	-
TGTGCCAGCAGCTTAAAGGGGGCTACCGAAGAGACCCAGTACTTC	CASSLKGATEETQYF	15	TRBJ2-5	few	TRBV7-3	TRBD1
TGTGCCAGCAGCTTCGGGGGCAGGTCGAACACTGAAGCTTTCTTT	CASSFGGRSNTEAFF	15	TRBJ1-1	many	TRBV5-6	-
TGTGCCAGCAGTTTATCGACAAAGTCCTACGAGCAGTACTTC	CASSLSTKSYEQYF	14	TRBJ2-7	-	TRBV27	-
TGCGCCAGCAGTAGTTTCGGGAGTAGTTTCAATGAGCAGTTCTTC	CASSSFGSSFNEQFF	15	TRBJ2-1	many	TRBV5-1	-